The TCR beta chain under discussion was sequenced for a study of blood T cell repertoires in COVID-19. In the study overall: Donors in the United States, Italy and Spain gave samples during acute or convalescent COVID-19.

The CDR3 contains 12 residues. Per the germline V gene, CDR1 is SNHLY and CDR2 is FYNNEI. With 7 bases clipped from V and 5 bases from J, the junction kept 3 bases outside the gene matches. Patients from Seattle were sampled longitudinally, starting during active infection. Original analysis: Scientists estimated how many nucleated cells there were by amplifying reference gene primers. TCRdb's copy holds only in-frame clones and misses some; the assay was immunoSEQ multiplex PCR. V, J and clone size derive from that table, while D and trimming were established from the DNA sequence. The sample holds 250,000 to 300,000 clones; 80% to 90% are singletons and the top ten take over 10%.

This clonotype originated in a woman aged 65 to 85 with COVID-19, enrolled during active disease. Sequenced input: peripheral blood. The chain carries TRBV2 and TRBJ2-3, with 7 nucleotides matching TRBD2. The CDR3 reads CASTSGGDTQYF. CDR3 DNA sequence: TGTGCCAGCACGTCGGGAGGAGATACGCAGTATTTT.